These 4 T cell receptor beta chains share one sample of origin, sequenced in a study of blood T cells in healthy people across ages. A sample-barcoded 5' primer and a J-beta primer mix were used in a second PCR of roughly 7 to 11 cycles. A single record per CDR3 protein comes from TCRdb applying MiXCR to the 5' RACE reads. The sample holds 1.2 million to 1.5 million distinct CDR3 sequences, roughly 59% seen once. What was sequenced was blood. These receptors were taken from a man aged 18-30 years in good health.

The sample holds a few counts of this clonotype. This chain connects TRBV29-1 to TRBJ2-7, with D unclear. CDR1 is SQVTM, CDR2 ANQGSEA, per germline. The CDR3 sequence is 13 residues long. The germline V and J ends were trimmed by 4 bases and 3 bases, with 13 bases remaining between them. The CDR3 nucleotides read TGCAGCGTTGGTGGCAGGTTGAACTACGAGCAGTACTTC. It yields the protein CSVGGRLNYEQYF.

Here the CDR3 DNA reads TGTGCCACCAGTGATTCACGGACCTATGGCTACACCTTC. Translation gives CATSDSRTYGYTF. This chain connects TRBV24-1 to TRBJ1-2; D gene uncertain. Germline loops: CDR1 KGHDR, CDR2 SFDVKD. The CDR3 spans 13 residues. V lost 2 bases to trimming and J lost 4 bases, with 7 bases between them.

The chain links TRBV15 to TRBJ2-7, with D perhaps TRBD2 (6 bases). Per the germline V gene, CDR1 is LNHNV and CDR2 is YYDKDF (reference sequence). CDR3 size: 16 residues. The V and J ends lost 1 base and 7 bases respectively, with 20 bases between them. DNA for the CDR3: TGTGCCACCAGCAGAGCGCCCTCCGGGGCTGGAGGGGAGCAGTACTTC. Amino acid sequence: CATSRAPSGAGGEQYF.

This clonotype was seen a few times. V usage is TRBV20-1 and J usage is TRBJ2-1; a possible D gene is TRBD2 (6 bases). Trimming stripped 5 bases from V and 5 bases from J, with 19 bases between. The CDR3 has 15 amino acids. Germline assignment: CDR1 DFQATT and CDR2 SNEGSKA (reference sequence). The CDR3 DNA follows: TGCAGTGCTCTCGCGGGGCAAAGGGTCCACAATGAGCAGTTCTTC. It specifies CSALAGQRVHNEQFF.